This is a list of T cell receptor beta chains from one sample in a study of CD8 T cell repertoires and HIV-1 epitope variants. Their specific antigens are unknown. Only in-frame clones appear in the TCRdb table, and some are missing; sequencing was by immunoSEQ multiplex PCR. The repertoire holds 5,900 or so clones, with over 55% as singletons. The sequencing sample was made of cultured CD8+ T cells derived from PBMCs. The receptors were sampled from a male donor with HIV. Both conserved end residues are trimmed from each CDR3. A D gene is named only where the DNA matches it firmly. Size is stated for part of the rows, as once, few or many counts, or as a class when the clone is expanded.

J gene,V gene,D gene,clone size,CDR3 protein
TRBJ1-4,TRBV27,NA,few,ASSPWTDEDEKLF
TRBJ2-7,TRBV7-2,TRBD2,NA,ASSSMTSGGEQY
TRBJ1-2,TRBV7-9,NA,few,ASSLGGGAVQDYGYT
TRBJ2-7,TRBV13,NA,NA,ASSLAGSSYEQY
TRBJ1-4,TRBV6-6,NA,NA,ASSPPQEKLF
TRBJ2-7,TRBV2,TRBD2,NA,ASSVLAGGLYEQY
TRBJ2-7,TRBV27,NA,few,ASSLSGYEQY
TRBJ1-2,TRBV12-1,NA,NA,ASSSPQGGYGYT
TRBJ2-7,TRBV19,NA,NA,ASSIVAEFGLYEQY
TRBJ2-7,TRBV7-9,TRBD1,few,ASTTWDRYEQY
TRBJ2-5,TRBV27,TRBD1,NA,ASSSTGPGETQY
TRBJ2-3,TRBV7-2,TRBD2,NA,ASSLVPAGGGSTDTQY
TRBJ2-7,TRBV19,NA,NA,ASGGLGYEQY
TRBJ2-1,TRBV29-1,NA,NA,SVVKLAGETMSSSSGLNLKGQF
TRBJ1-2,TRBV29-1,NA,NA,SVVKGSLLDGYT
TRBJ1-2,TRBV4-3,TRBD1,NA,ASSQDPSTGVTFGYT
TRBJ2-5,TRBV7-6,TRBD2,few,ASSYLPGGLAGSETQY
TRBJ2-3,TRBV7-8,TRBD2,NA,ASSKRAGGGRDTDTQY
TRBJ1-1,TRBV6-5,TRBD1,NA,ASSYSDRLRTEAF
TRBJ2-1,TRBV5-1,NA,once,ASSLDGEYNEQF
TRBJ2-7,TRBV19,NA,once,ASSDWSYEQY
TRBJ2-1,TRBV6-1,TRBD2,NA,ASSKARPGTSGRVEQF
TRBJ2-3,TRBV5-1,NA,once,ASRTTDTQY
TRBJ1-1,TRBV27,NA,few,ASSPGGTEAF
TRBJ2-3,TRBV4-1,NA,NA,ASSRTESTDTQY
TRBJ2-5,TRBV28,NA,NA,ASSPRTEVQETQY
TRBJ2-1,TRBV11-1,TRBD2,NA,ASSLAWVAGGNEQF
TRBJ2-7,TRBV18,TRBD1,NA,ASSPPPTGGSYEQY
TRBJ2-4,TRBV9,TRBD1,NA,ASSAIGQGENIQY